Below, 20 T cell receptor beta chains from the same sample are listed, as sequenced in a study of T cell responses to AZD1222 COVID-19 vaccine. The assay was immunoSEQ multiplex PCR, and TCRdb's table has in-frame clones only and misses some. The data contain about 34,000 clones, approximately 80% of them singletons. The starting material was peripheral blood, obtained 28 days after the second AZD1222 dose. The source is an adult who received the AZD1222 COVID-19 vaccine.

The chain combines TRBV6-5 with TRBJ1-3, with 7 positions matching TRBD1. The CDR3 runs 14 residues. With V trimmed by 6 bases and J by 2 bases, 4 bases remained unmatched. The germline gives CDR1 MNHEY, CDR2 SVGAGI. Here the CDR3 reads CASRQGQAGNTIYF. CDR3 nucleotides: TGTGCCAGCAGGCAAGGACAGGCTGGAAACACCATATATTTT.

CDR3 sequence reads: CASSRGRNSNQPQHF. CDR3 in DNA: TGTGCCAGTAGCAGGGGCCGGAATAGCAATCAGCCCCAGCATTTT. The J gene is TRBJ1-5, the V gene TRBV19; TRBD1 might be the D (6 bases). Trimming pared 6 bases from V and 0 bases from J, leaving 12 bases between. The length of the CDR3 is 15 residues. Germline assignment: CDR1 LNHDA and CDR2 SQIVND (reference sequence). Filled out from reference TRBV19 and TRBJ1-5, the complete variable domain reads DGGITQSPKYLFRKEGQNVTLSCEQNLNHDAMYWYRQDPGQGLRLIYYSQIVNDFQKGDIAEGYSVSREKKESFPLTVTSAQKNPTAFYLCASSRGRNSNQPQHFGDGTRLSIL.

J is TRBJ2-2 and V is TRBV4-2; 7 bases line up with TRBD2. In germline, CDR1 is LGHNA, CDR2 YNFKEQ. The J segment lost 2 bases and the V segment lost 1 base, leaving 7 bases of the junction unmatched. The CDR3 has 17 amino acids. The CDR3 reads CASSQGSTSPNTGELFF. The CDR3 nucleotides are TGTGCCAGCAGCCAAGGGTCGACTAGCCCCAACACCGGGGAGCTGTTTTTT.

V is TRBV25-1 and J is TRBJ1-1; tentatively, D is TRBD1 (5 bases). The CDR3 loop spans 12 amino acids. The V end lost 7 bases, the J end lost 1 base, and 7 bases lay between the germline ends. The V gene's germline CDR1 is MGHDK and CDR2 SYGVNS. DNA of the CDR3: TGTGCCAGCACCGACAGGAACACTGAAGCTTTCTTT. It codes for CASTDRNTEAFF.

CDR3 sequence: CASSQERGQLGYTF. CDR3 sequence (DNA): TGCGCCAGCAGCCAAGAGAGAGGGCAGCTTGGCTACACCTTC. This chain connects TRBV4-1 to TRBJ1-2, with no clear D. Trimming took off 0 bases at V and 7 bases at J, with 12 bases between the two ends. Germline V gene lookup returns CDR1 MGHRA and CDR2 YSYEKL. The CDR3 has 14 amino acids.

This clone appeared a few times. The J gene is TRBJ2-5, the V gene TRBV19, with 9 bases lining up with TRBD2. Germline assignment: CDR1 LNHDA and CDR2 SQIVND (reference sequence). CDR3 length equals 16 residues. J lost 4 bases, V lost 6 bases, and 12 bases had no gene match. The CDR3 spells CASSQLTGTSRETQYF. DNA of the CDR3: TGTGCCAGTAGCCAACTTACCGGGACTAGCAGAGAGACCCAGTACTTC.

The chain uses TRBV5-6 and TRBJ1-6, with a possible D match to TRBD1 (6 bases). Germline V gene lookup returns CDR1 SGHDT and CDR2 YYEEEE. V was trimmed by 6 bases and J by 9 bases, leaving 19 bases between them. The CDR3 loop spans 15 amino acids. CDR3 sequence: CASKIAGALSSPLHF. Written as DNA, the CDR3 is TGTGCCAGCAAGATCGCGGGGGCGCTGAGTTCACCCCTCCACTTT.

This chain joins TRBV4-2 and TRBJ1-1; a weak D match, TRBD1 (6 bases). Trimming removed 2 bases from V and 4 bases from J, with 11 bases in between. Germline V gives CDR1 LGHNA, CDR2 YNFKEQ. The CDR3 covers 14 residues. The CDR3 reads CASSQTGHSTEAFF. The CDR3 nucleotides are TGTGCCAGCAGCCAAACAGGGCATTCCACTGAAGCTTTCTTT.

The chain recombines TRBV28 with TRBJ1-6; D ambiguous. This CDR3 has 14 residues. CDR1 and CDR2 from the germline V gene are MDHEN and SYDVKM. The V and J ends lost 10 bases and 4 bases respectively, with 14 bases between them. The CDR3 sequence is CATHLLGYNSPLHF. Written as DNA, the CDR3 is TGTGCCACCCACCTCCTGGGGTATAATTCACCCCTCCACTTT.

The chain links TRBV18 to TRBJ2-3, with TRBD2 as a possible D gene (6 bases). Deletions cut 3 bases from V and 0 bases from J, with 10 bases between. Germline V gives CDR1 KGHSH, CDR2 LQKENI. The CDR3 extends over 15 amino acids. The CDR3, as DNA: TGTGCCAGCTCACCGATGGGGGGAAGCACAGATACGCAGTATTTT. Amino acids: CASSPMGGSTDTQYF.

The J gene is TRBJ2-3, the V gene TRBV12-3 or TRBV12-4; possible D gene TRBD2, 6 bases. CDR3 length equals 12 residues. V dropped 7 bases and J dropped 4 bases, with 9 bases sitting between them. CDR3 bases: TGTGCCAGCACCGGGAGCGCAGATACGCAGTATTTT. Its protein product is CASTGSADTQYF.

The chain carries TRBV27 and TRBJ2-1, with D possibly TRBD2 on 5 matching bases. V dropped 6 bases and J dropped 10 bases, with 13 bases sitting between them. The CDR3 is 12 residues long. CDR1 is MNHEY and CDR2 is SMNVEV in the germline V gene (reference sequence). The CDR3 DNA is TGTGCCAGCAGCACTAGGGTAGGAGAGCAGTTCTTC. Protein: CASSTRVGEQFF.

The chain carries TRBV11-3 and TRBJ1-1; D is perhaps TRBD1 (5 bases). The germline V and J ends were trimmed by 4 bases and 0 bases, with 18 bases remaining between them. The CDR3 loop spans 17 amino acids. Germline loops: CDR1 SGHNT, CDR2 YENEEA. The CDR3 spells CASSWGSNRYLNTEAFF. The CDR3 DNA reads as TGTGCCAGCAGCTGGGGAAGTAACAGGTACTTGAACACTGAAGCTTTCTTT.

In its sample, this clone was seen a few times. The rearrangement uses TRBV3-1 (or the pseudogene TRBV3-2) and TRBJ1-2, with 10 bases fitting TRBD1. Germline values: CDR1 LGHDT, CDR2 YNNKEL (reference sequence). This CDR3 spans 13 amino acids. J lost 8 bases, V lost 2 bases, and 2 bases had no gene match. The CDR3 coding sequence is TGTGCCAGCAGCCAACGGACAGGGGGGGGCTACACCTTC. Translation: CASSQRTGGGYTF.

V gene TRBV28 combines with J gene TRBJ2-5; D may be TRBD1 or TRBD2 (5 bases each). CDR3 length: 14 amino acids. CDR1 and CDR2 from the germline V gene are MDHEN and SYDVKM. V dropped 6 bases and J dropped 1 base, with 12 bases sitting between them. The DNA for the CDR3 is TGTGCCAGCAGACGTAAGAGGGGCCAAGAGACCCAGTACTTC. Amino acids: CASRRKRGQETQYF.

The rearrangement uses TRBV18 and TRBJ2-1; possibly TRBD1 for D (6 bases). In germline, CDR1 is KGHSH, CDR2 LQKENI. The CDR3 loop spans 16 amino acids. The V gene lost 2 bases and the J gene lost 2 bases, with 13 bases spanning the gap. The CDR3 DNA reads as TGTGCCAGCTCACCATCTGGCAGGGGAACCTACAATGAGCAGTTCTTC. Translation gives CASSPSGRGTYNEQFF.

This clone appeared a few times. This chain connects TRBV6-5 to TRBJ2-7, with 9 bases that match TRBD1. This CDR3 has 14 residues. CDR1 MNHEY and CDR2 SVGAGI come from the germline V gene. Trimming removed 3 bases from V and 7 bases from J; junction bases left unmatched: 7. The CDR3 protein is CASSYGQGLGEQYF. The DNA for the CDR3 is TGTGCCAGCAGTTATGGACAGGGGTTAGGGGAGCAGTACTTC.

This clone was observed a few times. The V gene is TRBV6-6, the J gene TRBJ1-1; a possible D gene is TRBD1 (6 bases). Germline V lookup: CDR1 MNHNY, CDR2 SVGAGI (reference sequence). The V end was cut by 6 bases, the J end by 9 bases, with 17 bases between. This CDR3 has 13 residues. CDR3 amino acids: CASRPGHPKKAFF. The CDR3 DNA is TGTGCCAGCAGACCGGGACACCCGAAGAAAGCTTTCTTT.

V gene TRBV10-3 combines with J gene TRBJ2-5; D may be TRBD1 (6 bases). Trimming left V 8 bases short and J 3 bases short, with 10 bases between. Germline V gene data show CDR1 as ENHRY and CDR2 as SYGVKD. The length of the CDR3 is 12 residues. The CDR3 loop is CAIGTNEETQYF. The CDR3 nucleotides are TGTGCCATCGGGACAAACGAAGAGACCCAGTACTTC.

J is TRBJ1-3 and V is TRBV11-2; 9 bases line up with TRBD1. V shed 5 bases and J 0 bases; nucleotides not matched to a gene: 5. The germline V gene encodes CDR1 SGHAT and CDR2 FQNNGV. The CDR3 covers 16 residues. The CDR3 spells CASSADRGFSGNTIYF. The CDR3 nucleotides read TGTGCCAGCAGCGCGGACAGGGGTTTCTCTGGAAACACCATATATTTT.